Listed below are T cell receptor beta chains from one sample, sequenced in a study of cytomegalovirus exposure and HLA in healthy donors. Here immunoSEQ multiplex PCR was the method, and the copy in TCRdb shows in-frame clones only, minus some. The sample includes around 100,000 clones. Sequenced sample: PBMCs. The receptor source for this set is a man aged 35 to 55 in good health and CMV-seropositive. The CDR3 runs from the conserved cysteine through the conserved F or W. The D gene is left open where the match is weak.

V gene	D gene	J gene	CDR3 length	CDR3 DNA	CDR3 protein
TRBV7-2	TRBD1	TRBJ2-3	16	TGTGCCAGCAGCCCGGTTAGGCCAGGGGGTACAGATACGCAGTATTTT	CASSPVRPGGTDTQYF
TRBV7-2	NA	TRBJ2-7	15	TGTGCCAGCAGCACACCTCGACCGGGAGTCTACGAGCAGTACTTC	CASSTPRPGVYEQYF
TRBV4-1	TRBD2	TRBJ2-1	18	TGCGCCAGCAGCCAAGATTCACTAGCGGGTTCCTCCTACAATGAGCAGTTCTTC	CASSQDSLAGSSYNEQFF
TRBV4-1	NA	TRBJ2-3	15	TGCGCCAGCAGCCAAGAATCTGCGGTCACAGATACGCAGTATTTT	CASSQESAVTDTQYF
TRBV2	TRBD1	TRBJ2-7	12	TGTGCCAGCAGGGACAGGGTTTACGAGCAGTACTTC	CASRDRVYEQYF
TRBV9	NA	TRBJ2-1	16	TGTGCCAGCAGCGTAGGTCTGCCGGAGAACTACAATGAGCAGTTCTTC	CASSVGLPENYNEQFF
TRBV6-1	NA	TRBJ2-5	14	TGTGCCAGCAGTTGGACTCGCCACGAAGAGACCCAGTACTTC	CASSWTRHEETQYF
TRBV5-1	TRBD1	TRBJ2-5	14	TGCGCCAGCAGCTTACAGGGGGATCGGGAGACCCAGTACTTC	CASSLQGDRETQYF
TRBV7-2	NA	TRBJ2-3	14	TGTGCCAGCAGCTTAGGCCGGGGGAGCGATACGCAGTATTTT	CASSLGRGSDTQYF
TRBV5-1	TRBD1	TRBJ2-6	15	TGCGCCAGCAGCTTCACAGGGGTTGGGGCCAACGTCCTGACTTTC	CASSFTGVGANVLTF
TRBV4-3	TRBD1	TRBJ2-4	16	TGCGCCAGCAGCCAAGAGAGACAGGGCACCAAAAACATTCAGTACTTC	CASSQERQGTKNIQYF
TRBV29-1	NA	TRBJ2-7	13	TGCAGCGTTGAAGGCGACAGGCCCTACGAGCAGTACTTC	CSVEGDRPYEQYF
TRBV18	NA	TRBJ1-5	17	TGTGCCAGCTCACCTGGTTCGGGTCCAGGTACACCACTAGCCCAGCATTTT	CASSPGSGPGTPLAQHF
TRBV28	NA	TRBJ1-2	15	TGTGCCATCTACCCCTCCTCCCGGGAGGACTATGGCTACACCTTC	CAIYPSSREDYGYTF
TRBV5-6	TRBD2	TRBJ2-7	14	TGTGCCAGCAGGGAAGCGGGAGGGCCCTACGAGCAGTACTTC	CASREAGGPYEQYF
TRBV2	NA	TRBJ2-5	13	TGTGCCAGCAAAGGGGCAGGGATGGAGACCCAGTACTTC	CASKGAGMETQYF